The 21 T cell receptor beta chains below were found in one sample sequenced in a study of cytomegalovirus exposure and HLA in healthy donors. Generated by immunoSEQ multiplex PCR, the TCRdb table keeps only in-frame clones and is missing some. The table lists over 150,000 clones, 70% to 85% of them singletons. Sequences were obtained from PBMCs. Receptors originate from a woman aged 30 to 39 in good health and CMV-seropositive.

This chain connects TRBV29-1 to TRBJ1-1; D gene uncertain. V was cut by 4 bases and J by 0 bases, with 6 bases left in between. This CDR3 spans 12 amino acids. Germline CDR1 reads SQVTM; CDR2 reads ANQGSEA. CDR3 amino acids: CSVGSLNTEAFF. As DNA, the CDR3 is TGCAGCGTTGGTTCGTTGAACACTGAAGCTTTCTTT.

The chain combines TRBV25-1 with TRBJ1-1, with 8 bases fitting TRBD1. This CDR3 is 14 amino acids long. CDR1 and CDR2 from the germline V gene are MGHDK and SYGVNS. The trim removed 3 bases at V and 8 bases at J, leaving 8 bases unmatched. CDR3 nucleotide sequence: TGTGCCAGCAGTGAGGGACTTGGGGACAGGGAAGCTTTCTTT. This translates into CASSEGLGDREAFF.

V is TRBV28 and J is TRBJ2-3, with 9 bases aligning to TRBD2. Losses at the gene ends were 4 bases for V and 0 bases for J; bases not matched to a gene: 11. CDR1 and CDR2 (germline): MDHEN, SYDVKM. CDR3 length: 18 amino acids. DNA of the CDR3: TGTGCCAGCAGTTATATCCCGGGACTAGCACTTAGCACAGATACGCAGTATTTT. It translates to CASSYIPGLALSTDTQYF.

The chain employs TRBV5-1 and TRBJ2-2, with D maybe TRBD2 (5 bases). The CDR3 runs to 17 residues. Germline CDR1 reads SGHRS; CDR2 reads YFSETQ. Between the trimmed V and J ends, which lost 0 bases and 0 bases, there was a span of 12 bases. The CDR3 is CASSLEFGVANTGELFF. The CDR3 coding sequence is TGCGCCAGCAGCTTGGAGTTCGGGGTCGCGAACACCGGGGAGCTGTTTTTT.

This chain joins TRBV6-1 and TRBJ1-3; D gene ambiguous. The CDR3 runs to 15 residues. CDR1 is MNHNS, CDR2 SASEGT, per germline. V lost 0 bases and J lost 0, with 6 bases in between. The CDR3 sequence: CASSEALGSGNTIYF. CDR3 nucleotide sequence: TGTGCCAGCAGTGAAGCGCTAGGCTCTGGAAACACCATATATTTT.

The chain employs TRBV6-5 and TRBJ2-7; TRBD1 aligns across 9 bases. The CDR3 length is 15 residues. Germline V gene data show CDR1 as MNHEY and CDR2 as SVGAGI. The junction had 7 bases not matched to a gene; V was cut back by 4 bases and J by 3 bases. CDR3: CASSSPRGQGYEQYF. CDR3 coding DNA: TGTGCCAGCAGTTCCCCCAGGGGACAGGGCTACGAGCAGTACTTC.

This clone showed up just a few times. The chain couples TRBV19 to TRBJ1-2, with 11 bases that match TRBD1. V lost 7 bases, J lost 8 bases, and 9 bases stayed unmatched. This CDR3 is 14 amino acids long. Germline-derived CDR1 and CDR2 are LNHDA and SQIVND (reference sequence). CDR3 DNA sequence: TGTGCCAGTAACCCGGGACAGGGGGTTCAAGGCTACACCTTC. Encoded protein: CASNPGQGVQGYTF.

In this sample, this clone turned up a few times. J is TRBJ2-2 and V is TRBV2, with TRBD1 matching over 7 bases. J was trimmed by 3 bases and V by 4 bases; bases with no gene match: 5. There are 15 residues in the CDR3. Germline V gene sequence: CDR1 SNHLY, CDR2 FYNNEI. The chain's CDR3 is CASSGTGEYTGELFF. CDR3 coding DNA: TGTGCCAGCAGTGGAACAGGGGAGTACACCGGGGAGCTGTTTTTT.

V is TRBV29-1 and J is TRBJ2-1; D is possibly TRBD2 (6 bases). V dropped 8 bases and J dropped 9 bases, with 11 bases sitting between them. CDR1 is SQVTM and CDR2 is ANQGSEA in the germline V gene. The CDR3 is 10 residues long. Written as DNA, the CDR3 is TGCAGCTCGGGAGAAGGTGAGCAGTTCTTC. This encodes CSSGEGEQFF.

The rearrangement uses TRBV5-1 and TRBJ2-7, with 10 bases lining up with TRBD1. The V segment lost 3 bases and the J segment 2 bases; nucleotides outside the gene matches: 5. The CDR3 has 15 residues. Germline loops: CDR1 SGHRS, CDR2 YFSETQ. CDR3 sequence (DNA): TGCGCCAGCAGCTCGGCCGGGACAGGGGCCTACGAGCAGTACTTC. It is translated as CASSSAGTGAYEQYF.

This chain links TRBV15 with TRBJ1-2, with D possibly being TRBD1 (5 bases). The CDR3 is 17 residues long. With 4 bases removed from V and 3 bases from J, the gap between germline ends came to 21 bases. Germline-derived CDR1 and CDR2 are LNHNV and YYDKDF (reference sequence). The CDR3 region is CATSTGLRASSDYGYTF. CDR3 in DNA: TGTGCCACCAGCACGGGACTGAGGGCCAGTTCAGACTATGGCTACACCTTC.

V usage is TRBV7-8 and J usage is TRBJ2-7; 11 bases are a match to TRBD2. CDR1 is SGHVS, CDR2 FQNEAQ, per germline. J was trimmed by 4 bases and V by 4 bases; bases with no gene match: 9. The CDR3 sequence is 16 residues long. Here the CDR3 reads CASSSGTSGPFYEQYF. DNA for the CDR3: TGTGCCAGCAGCTCCGGGACTAGCGGACCCTTTTACGAGCAGTACTTC.

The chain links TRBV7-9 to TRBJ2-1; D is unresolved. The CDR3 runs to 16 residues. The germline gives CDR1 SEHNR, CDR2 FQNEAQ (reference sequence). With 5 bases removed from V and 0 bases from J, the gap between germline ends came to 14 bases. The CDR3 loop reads CASSTPRVFSYNEQFF. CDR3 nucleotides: TGTGCCAGCAGCACCCCCCGAGTTTTCTCCTACAATGAGCAGTTCTTC.

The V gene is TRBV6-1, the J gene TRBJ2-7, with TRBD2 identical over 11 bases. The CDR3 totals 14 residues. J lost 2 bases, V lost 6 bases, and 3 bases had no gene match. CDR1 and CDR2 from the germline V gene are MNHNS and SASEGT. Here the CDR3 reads CASRTGLAAYEQYF. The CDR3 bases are TGTGCCAGCAGGACGGGACTAGCGGCCTACGAGCAGTACTTC.

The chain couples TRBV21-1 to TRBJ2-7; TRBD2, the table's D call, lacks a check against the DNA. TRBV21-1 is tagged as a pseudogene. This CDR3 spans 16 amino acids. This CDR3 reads CASSKPLTRPAGEQYF. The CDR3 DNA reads TGTGCCAGCAGCAAACCCTTGACTAGGCCTGCGGGCGAGCAGTACTTC.

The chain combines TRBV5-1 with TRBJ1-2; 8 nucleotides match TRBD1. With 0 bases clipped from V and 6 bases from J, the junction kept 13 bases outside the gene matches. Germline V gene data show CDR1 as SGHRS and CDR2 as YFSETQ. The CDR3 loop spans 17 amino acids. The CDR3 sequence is CASSLGPGQGITDGYTF. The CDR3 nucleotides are TGCGCCAGCAGCTTGGGGCCAGGACAGGGTATTACAGATGGCTACACCTTC.

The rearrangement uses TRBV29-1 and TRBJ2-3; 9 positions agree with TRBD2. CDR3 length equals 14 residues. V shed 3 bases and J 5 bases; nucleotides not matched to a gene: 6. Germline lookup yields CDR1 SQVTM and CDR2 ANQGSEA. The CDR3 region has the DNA TGCAGCGTTGATATAGCGGGAGCCGGAGATACGCAGTATTTT. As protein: CSVDIAGAGDTQYF.

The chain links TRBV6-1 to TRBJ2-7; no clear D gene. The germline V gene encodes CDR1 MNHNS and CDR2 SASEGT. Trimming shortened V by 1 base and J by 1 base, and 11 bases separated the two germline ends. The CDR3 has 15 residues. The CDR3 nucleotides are TGTGCCAGCAGTGAAGTCTTTAGTCCATCCTACGAGCAGTACTTC. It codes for CASSEVFSPSYEQYF.

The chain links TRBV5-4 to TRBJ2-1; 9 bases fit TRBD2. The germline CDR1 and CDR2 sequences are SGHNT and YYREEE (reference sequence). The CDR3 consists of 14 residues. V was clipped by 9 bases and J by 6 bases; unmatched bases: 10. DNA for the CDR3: TGTGCCACCCGGCCGGGACTAGCAAGCAATGAGCAGTTCTTC. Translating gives CATRPGLASNEQFF.

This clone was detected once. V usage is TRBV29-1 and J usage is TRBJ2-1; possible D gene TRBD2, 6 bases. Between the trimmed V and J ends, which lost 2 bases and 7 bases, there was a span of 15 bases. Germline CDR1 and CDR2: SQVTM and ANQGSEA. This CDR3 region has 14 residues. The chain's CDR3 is CSVEPMTSKNEQFF. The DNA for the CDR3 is TGCAGCGTTGAACCAATGACTAGTAAAAATGAGCAGTTCTTC.

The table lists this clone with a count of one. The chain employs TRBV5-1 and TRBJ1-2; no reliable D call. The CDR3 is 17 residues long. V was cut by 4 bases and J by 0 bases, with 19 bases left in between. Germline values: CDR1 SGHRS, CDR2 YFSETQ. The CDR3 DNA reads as TGCGCCAGCAGCCACGGGATAGGACGGGTCGCTAACTATGGCTACACCTTC. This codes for CASSHGIGRVANYGYTF.